The 4 T cell receptor beta chains in this list originate from one sample, sequenced in a study of blood T cells in healthy people across ages. For the second PCR, which ran for roughly 6 to 11 cycles, a sample-barcoded 5' primer and a J-beta primer mix were used. TCRdb passed the 5' RACE reads through MiXCR, listing each CDR3 protein once. In the table there are around 1,900,000 distinct CDR3 sequences, approximately 40% of which are singletons. Sequenced sample: blood. The source is a human donor in good health.

This clonotype has a count of ten or more. The gene calls are TRBV29-1 and TRBJ2-1, with D maybe TRBD2 (6 bases). Trimming took off 4 bases at V and 5 bases at J, with 12 bases between the two ends. This CDR3 region has 13 residues. Germline V CDR1 and CDR2: SQVTM, ANQGSEA. The CDR3, as DNA: TGCAGCGTTGGGGGGGTAGCACACAATGAGCAGTTCTTC. Amino acids: CSVGGVAHNEQFF.

Comment on this clonotype: Mismatch with germline at one junction end may stem from a read error. The rearrangement links TRBV6-1 to TRBJ2-7, with D perhaps TRBD2 (5 bases). From germline, CDR1 is MNHNS and CDR2 SASEGT. This CDR3 is 13 amino acids long. For the CDR3, the DNA is TGTGCCAGCAGGGACTCGGACTCCAACGAGCAGTACTTC. Translated, it gives CASRDSDSNEQYF.

The gene calls are TRBV12-3 or TRBV12-4 and TRBJ1-5; D remains ambiguous. The ends were cut back, 3 bases at V and 1 base at J, with 13 bases in the middle. The CDR3 has 16 amino acids. CDR3 DNA sequence: TGTGCCAGCAGTTTTGGGATAGGAGGGAGCAATCAGCCCCAGCATTTT. Amino acid sequence: CASSFGIGGSNQPQHF.

J is TRBJ1-1 and V is TRBV4-1; D remains ambiguous. The CDR3 runs to 16 residues. The germline V and J ends were trimmed by 4 bases and 3 bases, with 18 bases remaining between them. Looked up from germline, CDR1 is MGHRA and CDR2 is YSYEKL. CDR3 sequence: CASSPVRALGDTEAFF. In DNA form, the CDR3 reads TGCGCCAGCAGCCCAGTAAGGGCCCTCGGGGACACTGAAGCTTTCTTT.